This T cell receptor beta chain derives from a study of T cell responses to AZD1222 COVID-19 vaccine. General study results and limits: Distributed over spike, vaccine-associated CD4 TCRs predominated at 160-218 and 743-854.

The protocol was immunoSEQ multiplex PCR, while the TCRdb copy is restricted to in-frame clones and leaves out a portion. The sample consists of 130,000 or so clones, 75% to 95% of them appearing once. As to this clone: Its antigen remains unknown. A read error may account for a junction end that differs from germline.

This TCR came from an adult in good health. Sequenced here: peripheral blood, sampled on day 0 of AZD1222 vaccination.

The CDR3 loop reads CASSLAFLQETQYF. CDR3 bases: TGTGCCAGCAGCCTAGCGTTTCTACAAGAGACCCAGTACTTC. The chain employs TRBV7-2 and TRBJ2-5, with D perhaps TRBD2 (6 bases). The CDR3 is 14 residues long. Germline lookup yields CDR1 SGHTA and CDR2 FQGNSA.